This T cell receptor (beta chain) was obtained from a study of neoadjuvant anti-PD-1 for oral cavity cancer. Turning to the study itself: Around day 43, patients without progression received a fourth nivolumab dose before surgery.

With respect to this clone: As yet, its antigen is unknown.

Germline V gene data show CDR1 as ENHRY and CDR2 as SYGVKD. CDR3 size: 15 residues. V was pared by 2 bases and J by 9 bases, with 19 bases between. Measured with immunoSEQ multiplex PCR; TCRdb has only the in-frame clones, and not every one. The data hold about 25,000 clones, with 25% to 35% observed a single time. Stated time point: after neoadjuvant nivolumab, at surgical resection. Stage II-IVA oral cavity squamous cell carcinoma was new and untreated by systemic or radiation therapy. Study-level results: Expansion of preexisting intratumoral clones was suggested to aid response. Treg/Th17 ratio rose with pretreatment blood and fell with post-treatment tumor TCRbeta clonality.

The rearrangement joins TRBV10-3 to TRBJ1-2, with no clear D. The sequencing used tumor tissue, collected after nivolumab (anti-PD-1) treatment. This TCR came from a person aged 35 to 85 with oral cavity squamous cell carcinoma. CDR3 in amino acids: CAISERAGELWSYTF. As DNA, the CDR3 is TGTGCCATCAGTGAGCGGGCAGGTGAACTATGGAGCTACACCTTC.